This TCR beta chain emerged from a study of OX40 agonist ivuxolimab in advanced cancers. About the research overall: Ivuxolimab, an antibody that agonizes OX40 (CD134), was administered to the patients.

On this clone itself: Its target is unknown.

Study-wide findings and caveats: Normalized T-cell clonal expansion was also low in a subset of nonresponders.

Clones were read by immunoSEQ multiplex PCR, and TCRdb kept only the in-frame ones, dropping some. Of 72,000 or so clones in the sample, 81% are singletons; the top ten hold less than 5.5%. CDR1 and CDR2 (germline): SEHNR, FQNEAQ (reference sequence). V lost 4 bases, J lost 2 bases, and 6 bases lay in between. The CDR3 is 13 amino acids. Autoimmune disease history or systemic immunosuppression was exclusionary. The study sampled blood at baseline, cycle 4 day 1, and cycle 7 day 1. The sample was CD4+ or CD8+ T cells sorted from blood, taken in a trial of the OX40 agonist ivuxolimab. The TCR was taken from an adult with an advanced solid tumor such as melanoma, head and neck, liver or kidney cancer. This chain joins TRBV7-9 and TRBJ1-3; D may be TRBD1 (5 bases). CDR3 sequence (DNA): TGTGCCAGCAGCTGGGGGGCTGGAAACACCATATATTTT. Its protein product is CASSWGAGNTIYF.